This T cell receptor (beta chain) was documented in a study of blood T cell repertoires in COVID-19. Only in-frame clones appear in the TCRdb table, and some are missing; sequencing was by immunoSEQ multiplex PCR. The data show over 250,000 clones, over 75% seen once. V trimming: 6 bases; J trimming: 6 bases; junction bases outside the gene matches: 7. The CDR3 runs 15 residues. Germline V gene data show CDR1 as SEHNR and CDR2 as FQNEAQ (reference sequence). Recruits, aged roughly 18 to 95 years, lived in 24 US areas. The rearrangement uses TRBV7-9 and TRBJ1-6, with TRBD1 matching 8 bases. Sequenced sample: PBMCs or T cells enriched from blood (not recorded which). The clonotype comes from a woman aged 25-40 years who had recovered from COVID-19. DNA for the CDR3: TGTGCCAGCAGGTCAGGGGGCGCCGCTAATTCACCCCTCCACTTT. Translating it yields CASRSGGAANSPLHF.